The text below deals with one T cell receptor (beta chain). The antigen remains undetermined. This sample stems from a study of T-cell memory formation after mild COVID-19. Study as a whole: Largely, TCR clusters stayed within a single donor.

Whole-study findings and limits: Clones contracting day 15 to 85 were balanced CD4/CD8; later expanders leaned CD4+. Nothing confirmed that second-wave clones peaking on day 37 were specific for SARS-CoV-2. Contracting CD8+ clones were enriched in EMRA, CD4+ mainly in CM and EM.

Trimming left V 5 bases short and J 5 bases short, with 18 bases between. Germline values: CDR1 SEHNR, CDR2 FQNEAQ (reference sequence). The CDR3 runs to 15 residues. TCRdb re-called the 5' RACE reads through MiXCR, storing one row per CDR3 protein. This table holds over 500,000 distinct CDR3 sequences, 17% found once. The sequencing input was PBMCs or a T cell subset sorted from them (not recorded which). This sequence originates from an adult woman who had mild COVID-19 (a few samples of this study predate the infection). Cell type and time point are not known. The chain carries TRBV7-9 and TRBJ2-5; tentatively, D is TRBD1 (6 bases). The CDR3 here is CASSPMGAGHETQYF. CDR3 bases: TGTGCCAGCAGCCCCATGGGGGCAGGTCATGAGACCCAGTACTTC.